These T cell receptor beta chains were read from a single sample in a study of CD8+ T cells in alopecia areata. Method: immunoSEQ multiplex PCR; TCRdb's copy keeps in-frame clones and lacks some. The sample includes over 70,000 clones, approximately 66% seen only once; the top ten take around 22%. This specimen consisted of CD8+ T cells sorted from blood, obtained at week 24, from a patient treated with tofacitinib. Receptors originate from a human donor with alopecia areata. CDR3s include the opening cysteine and the closing phenylalanine or tryptophan. The order of the fields is D gene, J gene, V gene, clone size, CDR3 DNA, CDR3 protein. D genes are given only for firm matches. Clone size is given for some rows only: seen once, a few or many times, or a class if the clone is expanded.

d_call: .
j_call: TRBJ2-1
v_call: TRBV15
clone_size: .
cdr3_nt: TGTGCCACCAGCATCGACAATGAGCAGTTCTTC
cdr3_aa: CATSIDNEQFF

d_call: .
j_call: TRBJ2-7
v_call: TRBV5-6
clone_size: .
cdr3_nt: TGTGCCAGCAGCCTCACAGACTACGAGCAGTACTTC
cdr3_aa: CASSLTDYEQYF

d_call: .
j_call: TRBJ2-7
v_call: TRBV27
clone_size: .
cdr3_nt: TGTGCCAGCAGTTACAGGTTCTCCTACGAGCAGTACTTC
cdr3_aa: CASSYRFSYEQYF

d_call: TRBD1
j_call: TRBJ1-2
v_call: TRBV25-1
clone_size: .
cdr3_nt: TGTGCCAGCAGTGCGGGACAGGCATATGGCTACACCTTC
cdr3_aa: CASSAGQAYGYTF

d_call: .
j_call: TRBJ1-1
v_call: TRBV30
clone_size: .
cdr3_nt: TGTGCCTGGAGTAAGCGCAGGGAGTTAATCGACACTGAAGCTTTCTTT
cdr3_aa: CAWSKRRELIDTEAFF

d_call: TRBD2
j_call: TRBJ2-5
v_call: TRBV6-5
clone_size: .
cdr3_nt: TGTGCCAGCAGTTACTCGCTAGCGGGAGGAGAGACCCAGTACTTC
cdr3_aa: CASSYSLAGGETQYF

d_call: .
j_call: TRBJ1-2
v_call: TRBV27
clone_size: .
cdr3_nt: TGTGCCAGCAGTTCCACCACAGGATACTATGGCTACACCTTC
cdr3_aa: CASSSTTGYYGYTF

d_call: TRBD2
j_call: TRBJ2-5
v_call: TRBV4-1
clone_size: .
cdr3_nt: TGCGCCAGCTCTGGGACTAGCGGGGAAGAGACCCAGTACTTC
cdr3_aa: CASSGTSGEETQYF

d_call: .
j_call: TRBJ2-4
v_call: TRBV23-1
clone_size: .
cdr3_nt: TGCGCCAGCACAAGGAGGGCTTTTTTAGGCAAAAACATTCAGTACTTC
cdr3_aa: CASTRRAFLGKNIQYF

d_call: .
j_call: TRBJ2-7
v_call: TRBV27
clone_size: .
cdr3_nt: TGTGCCAGCAGTTCACAGGTCCCCTACGAGCAGTACTTC
cdr3_aa: CASSSQVPYEQYF

d_call: TRBD2
j_call: TRBJ2-3
v_call: TRBV7-2
clone_size: .
cdr3_nt: TGTGCCAGCAGCCCTCAAGCGGGAATGATCACAGATACGCAGTATTTT
cdr3_aa: CASSPQAGMITDTQYF

d_call: .
j_call: TRBJ2-1
v_call: TRBV5-1
clone_size: .
cdr3_nt: TGCGCCAGCAGCTTGGCAGGGTTATACTACAATGAGCAGTTCTTC
cdr3_aa: CASSLAGLYYNEQFF

d_call: TRBD1
j_call: TRBJ2-5
v_call: TRBV29-1
clone_size: .
cdr3_nt: TGCAGCGTTGATTTGTGGGACAGGGAACAAGAGACCCAGTACTTC
cdr3_aa: CSVDLWDREQETQYF

d_call: TRBD2
j_call: TRBJ2-3
v_call: TRBV7-6
clone_size: .
cdr3_nt: TGTGCCAGCAGCTTAGATAAGCGACTAGCGGGGGACCATACCACAGATACGCAGTATTTT
cdr3_aa: CASSLDKRLAGDHTTDTQYF

d_call: .
j_call: TRBJ2-7
v_call: TRBV5-5
clone_size: .
cdr3_nt: TGTGCCAGCAGCCTGGGACGGGTCGACTACGAGCAGTACTTC
cdr3_aa: CASSLGRVDYEQYF

d_call: TRBD2
j_call: TRBJ2-1
v_call: TRBV4-1
clone_size: .
cdr3_nt: TGCGCCAGCAGCCAAGTGCTAGCGGACTCCTACAATGAGCAGTTCTTC
cdr3_aa: CASSQVLADSYNEQFF

d_call: .
j_call: TRBJ2-2
v_call: TRBV27
clone_size: .
cdr3_nt: TGTGCCAGCAGTTTTGGGATCACCGGGGAGCTGTTTTTT
cdr3_aa: CASSFGITGELFF

d_call: .
j_call: TRBJ1-3
v_call: TRBV28
clone_size: few
cdr3_nt: TGTGCCAGCAGAAATTCAGGGCCGGGAAACACCATATATTTT
cdr3_aa: CASRNSGPGNTIYF

d_call: .
j_call: TRBJ2-1
v_call: TRBV6-5
clone_size: few
cdr3_nt: TGTGCCAGCAGTTACTCAGGGTATGAGCAGTTCTTC
cdr3_aa: CASSYSGYEQFF

d_call: .
j_call: TRBJ2-7
v_call: TRBV7-9
clone_size: .
cdr3_nt: TGTGCCAGCAGCTTAGACCGGGGGAATATCGGCGAGCAGTACTTC
cdr3_aa: CASSLDRGNIGEQYF

d_call: TRBD2
j_call: TRBJ2-7
v_call: TRBV4-3
clone_size: .
cdr3_nt: TGCGCCAGCAGCCAAGATCGGCGGGGGGGGACCTACGAGCAGTACTTC
cdr3_aa: CASSQDRRGGTYEQYF

d_call: .
j_call: TRBJ2-5
v_call: TRBV27
clone_size: once
cdr3_nt: TGTGCCAGCAGTTTATCGGGGGGCGGGGCGGAGACCCAGTACTTC
cdr3_aa: CASSLSGGGAETQYF

d_call: TRBD2
j_call: TRBJ2-3
v_call: TRBV27
clone_size: .
cdr3_nt: TGTGCCAGCAGTACACCGGGACTAGCCGCAGATACGCAGTATTTT
cdr3_aa: CASSTPGLAADTQYF

d_call: TRBD1
j_call: TRBJ1-2
v_call: TRBV27
clone_size: .
cdr3_nt: TGTGCCAGCAGTTTGGGTACAGGGGCTGCTGGCTACACCTTC
cdr3_aa: CASSLGTGAAGYTF

d_call: .
j_call: TRBJ2-7
v_call: TRBV9
clone_size: .
cdr3_nt: TGTGCCAGCAGCTGGGGGCGGAACGAGCAGTACTTC
cdr3_aa: CASSWGRNEQYF

d_call: TRBD1
j_call: TRBJ1-5
v_call: TRBV4-1
clone_size: once
cdr3_nt: TGCGCCAGCAGCCAGACAGGGCCGGATGGCAATCAGCCCCAGCATTTT
cdr3_aa: CASSQTGPDGNQPQHF

d_call: TRBD2
j_call: TRBJ2-3
v_call: TRBV7-2
clone_size: .
cdr3_nt: TGTGCCAGCAGCTTACTAGCGGGGGTTAGCACAGATACGCAGTATTTT
cdr3_aa: CASSLLAGVSTDTQYF

d_call: .
j_call: TRBJ1-2
v_call: TRBV27
clone_size: few
cdr3_nt: TGTGCCAGCAGTTTTACAACAGGCCCAATGGATGGCTACACCTTC
cdr3_aa: CASSFTTGPMDGYTF

d_call: .
j_call: TRBJ1-4
v_call: TRBV28
clone_size: .
cdr3_nt: TGTGCCAGCAGTCCAGGACCAGGTTCAACTAATGAAAAACTGTTTTTT
cdr3_aa: CASSPGPGSTNEKLFF

d_call: .
j_call: TRBJ2-2
v_call: TRBV27
clone_size: .
cdr3_nt: TGTGCCAGCAGTTTCAGCGGCGGGGAGCTGTTTTTT
cdr3_aa: CASSFSGGELFF

d_call: TRBD1
j_call: TRBJ1-5
v_call: TRBV2
clone_size: .
cdr3_nt: TGTGCCAGCAGTGTAGGACAGGGGGCCCATCAGCCCCAGCATTTT
cdr3_aa: CASSVGQGAHQPQHF

d_call: TRBD2
j_call: TRBJ2-1
v_call: TRBV2
clone_size: .
cdr3_nt: TGTGCCAGCCTAGCGGGGTACAATGAGCAGTTCTTC
cdr3_aa: CASLAGYNEQFF

d_call: TRBD1
j_call: TRBJ1-5
v_call: TRBV4-3
clone_size: few
cdr3_nt: TGCGCCAGCAGCCAAAAACACAGGGGAAATCAGCCCCAGCATTTT
cdr3_aa: CASSQKHRGNQPQHF

d_call: .
j_call: TRBJ1-2
v_call: TRBV10-3
clone_size: .
cdr3_nt: TGTGCCATCAGTGAGCCCCACCAGCATGGCTACACCTTC
cdr3_aa: CAISEPHQHGYTF

d_call: .
j_call: TRBJ1-1
v_call: TRBV11-2
clone_size: .
cdr3_nt: TGTGCCAGCAGCTGGGTTGTGGAGAACACTGAAGCTTTCTTT
cdr3_aa: CASSWVVENTEAFF

d_call: TRBD2
j_call: TRBJ2-5
v_call: TRBV27
clone_size: .
cdr3_nt: TGTGCCAGCAGTTCTTTGGTCGCGGGAGACACCTCCGGGACCCAGTACTTC
cdr3_aa: CASSSLVAGDTSGTQYF

d_call: .
j_call: TRBJ2-5
v_call: TRBV7-7
clone_size: few
cdr3_nt: TGTGCCAGCAGCTTTTCCGGGGACGAGACCCAGTACTTC
cdr3_aa: CASSFSGDETQYF

d_call: .
j_call: TRBJ2-1
v_call: TRBV4-1
clone_size: .
cdr3_nt: TGCGCCAGCAGCCAAGATGACGTCTCCTACAATGAGCAGTTCTTC
cdr3_aa: CASSQDDVSYNEQFF

d_call: TRBD1
j_call: TRBJ2-2
v_call: TRBV14
clone_size: many
cdr3_nt: TGTGCCAGCAGCCAAGAAAATGTGGGACAGGGTTACTACACCGGGGAGCTGTTTTTT
cdr3_aa: CASSQENVGQGYYTGELFF

d_call: .
j_call: TRBJ2-7
v_call: TRBV4-2
clone_size: .
cdr3_nt: TGTGCCAGCAGCCAAGATCGTTTCGACGAGCAGTACTTC
cdr3_aa: CASSQDRFDEQYF

d_call: .
j_call: TRBJ2-3
v_call: TRBV30
clone_size: once
cdr3_nt: TGTGCCTGGAGTACCCCAGATACGCAGTATTTT
cdr3_aa: CAWSTPDTQYF

d_call: .
j_call: TRBJ2-7
v_call: TRBV9
clone_size: .
cdr3_nt: TGTGCCAGCAGCCCAAGCCCTTGGACACCCGAGCAGTACTTC
cdr3_aa: CASSPSPWTPEQYF

d_call: .
j_call: TRBJ1-1
v_call: TRBV7-9
clone_size: .
cdr3_nt: TGTGCCAGCAGCTTCTTTGCTGAAGCTTTCTTT
cdr3_aa: CASSFFAEAFF

d_call: .
j_call: TRBJ2-7
v_call: TRBV4-1
clone_size: once
cdr3_nt: TGCGCCAGCAGCCAAGATCTTTACGGGTACGAGCAGTACTTC
cdr3_aa: CASSQDLYGYEQYF

d_call: TRBD1
j_call: TRBJ1-1
v_call: TRBV7-6
clone_size: .
cdr3_nt: TGTGCCAGCAGCTTAGAGGGGGCGGAGAACACTGAAGCTTTCTTT
cdr3_aa: CASSLEGAENTEAFF

d_call: TRBD1
j_call: TRBJ1-2
v_call: TRBV28
clone_size: .
cdr3_nt: TGTGCCAGCAGTTTATACTCCGGGACAGGGGGAGATGGCTACACCTTC
cdr3_aa: CASSLYSGTGGDGYTF

d_call: .
j_call: TRBJ1-2
v_call: TRBV9
clone_size: .
cdr3_nt: TGTGCCAGCAGCGATTCGGACACCTACTTGATGGGCTACACCTTC
cdr3_aa: CASSDSDTYLMGYTF

d_call: TRBD2
j_call: TRBJ2-1
v_call: TRBV7-6
clone_size: .
cdr3_nt: TGTGCCAGCAGCTTAGCGCCGGCGGGAGCTGGACGAGAAGAGCAGTTCTTC
cdr3_aa: CASSLAPAGAGREEQFF

d_call: .
j_call: TRBJ2-5
v_call: TRBV11-2
clone_size: .
cdr3_nt: TGTGCCAGCAGCTTAGATTATTCCATTCGCGGGGTGGAGACCCAGTACTTC
cdr3_aa: CASSLDYSIRGVETQYF

d_call: TRBD2
j_call: TRBJ2-1
v_call: TRBV7-9
clone_size: .
cdr3_nt: TGTGCCAGCAGCTTAAGTGCGGGGGATGAGCAGTTCTTC
cdr3_aa: CASSLSAGDEQFF

d_call: .
j_call: TRBJ2-7
v_call: TRBV4-1
clone_size: once
cdr3_nt: TGCGCCAGCAGCCAAGATCAAGGACTGCCGGGGATGGGCGAGTACTTC
cdr3_aa: CASSQDQGLPGMGEYF

d_call: TRBD2
j_call: TRBJ2-5
v_call: TRBV28
clone_size: .
cdr3_nt: TGTGCCACCAGATCGGGACTAGCGGAAACTTGGGAAGAGACCCAGTACTTC
cdr3_aa: CATRSGLAETWEETQYF

d_call: .
j_call: TRBJ1-2
v_call: TRBV9
clone_size: .
cdr3_nt: TGTGCCAGCAGCGTAGGTGACTATGGCTACACCTTC
cdr3_aa: CASSVGDYGYTF

d_call: TRBD1
j_call: TRBJ2-5
v_call: TRBV7-9
clone_size: .
cdr3_nt: TGTGCCAGCAGCTTAAGATGGGGACAGGGGTTCTCGGAGACCCAGTACTTC
cdr3_aa: CASSLRWGQGFSETQYF

d_call: TRBD1
j_call: TRBJ2-5
v_call: TRBV7-3
clone_size: .
cdr3_nt: TGTGCCAGCAGCTTAGCCGGGACAGGGCATCAGGAGACCCAGTACTTC
cdr3_aa: CASSLAGTGHQETQYF